The T cell receptor beta chain described here comes from a study of blood T cell repertoires in COVID-19. Only in-frame clones appear in the TCRdb table, and some are missing; sequencing was by immunoSEQ multiplex PCR. The sample shows tens of thousands of clones, 90% of them seen only once. Material: peripheral blood. The TCR was taken from a man aged 50 to 59 with COVID-19, enrolled during active disease.

This chain's CDR3 is CASSPGTAGANVLTF. CDR3 sequence (DNA): TGTGCCAGCTCACCAGGGACAGCTGGGGCCAACGTCCTGACTTTC. The chain is built from TRBV18 and TRBJ2-6; 7 bases align to TRBD1. Germline V gives CDR1 KGHSH, CDR2 LQKENI. The CDR3 has 15 amino acids. V lost 2 bases and J lost 2; bases outside the gene matches: 0.